The 21 T cell receptor beta chains below come from one sample, sequenced in a study of metastatic and nonmetastatic thyroid tumors. Through MiXCR, TCRdb re-clonotyped the PCR reads. The data contain over 20,000 clones, less than 20% of them singletons. Until they underwent thyroid surgery, no patient had received any treatment. Sequencing was performed on blood. Receptors originate from a female donor with papillary thyroid cancer or a benign thyroid nodule (not recorded which). Some clones in this sample may be carry-over from other donors' samples.

The V call is TRBV9, the J call TRBJ2-1, with 7 bases lining up with TRBD2. The V and J ends lost 0 bases and 6 bases, in that order; junction bases with no gene match: 6. The CDR3 extends over 15 amino acids. The germline V gene encodes CDR1 SGDLS and CDR2 YYNGEE. Here the CDR3 reads CASSVAGGGSNEQFF. The CDR3, as DNA: TGTGCCAGCAGCGTAGCTGGGGGGGGGTCCAATGAGCAGTTCTTC.

This clone has a single count. The rearrangement joins TRBV11-2 to TRBJ1-2; no definite D call. The CDR3 covers 15 residues. Trimming stripped 0 bases from V and 1 base from J, with 9 bases between. Germline CDR1 is SGHAT and CDR2 is FQNNGV. CDR3 loop: CASSLDPTVNYGYTF. CDR3 DNA: TGTGCCAGCAGCTTAGATCCCACAGTTAACTATGGCTACACCTTC. Full variable domain (remainder filled in from reference TRBV11-2 and TRBJ1-2): EAGVAQSPRYKIIEKRQSVAFWCNPISGHATLYWYQQILGQGPKLLIQFQNNGVVDDSQLPKDRFSAERLKGVDSTLKIQPAKLEDSAVYLCASSLDPTVNYGYTFGSGTRLTVV.

The rearrangement joins TRBV20-1 to TRBJ2-6; unclear D gene. V was shortened by 1 base and J by 1 base, with 14 bases between the two germline ends. The CDR3 is 17 amino acids. Germline lookup yields CDR1 DFQATT and CDR2 SNEGSKA (reference sequence). The CDR3 reads CSARGNPPWSGANVLTF. CDR3 in DNA: TGCAGTGCTAGAGGTAATCCCCCCTGGTCTGGGGCCAACGTCCTGACTTTC.

This clone showed up many times. CDR3 DNA sequence: TGCAGTGCTAGAGGGACGAGGGATCAGCCCCAGCATTTT. This gives the protein CSARGTRDQPQHF. The rearrangement joins TRBV20-1 to TRBJ1-5; D remains unclear. There are 13 residues in the CDR3. Germline assignment: CDR1 DFQATT and CDR2 SNEGSKA (reference sequence). V was pared by 1 base and J by 5 bases, with 9 bases between.

V gene TRBV11-2 combines with J gene TRBJ2-1; 7 bases fit TRBD1. Germline V gene data show CDR1 as SGHAT and CDR2 as FQNNGV. V dropped 4 bases and J dropped 0; count of bases not matched to a gene: 9. The length of the CDR3 is 17 residues. The CDR3 spells CASSSRGQAGSYNEQFF. The DNA for the CDR3 is TGTGCCAGCAGCTCCCGAGGACAGGCTGGCTCCTACAATGAGCAGTTCTTC.

This clone came up many times. V gene TRBV10-2 combines with J gene TRBJ1-6; no reliable D call. Germline V gives CDR1 WSHSY, CDR2 SAAADI. The CDR3 covers 12 residues. Trimming took 4 bases from V and 14 from J, leaving 12 bases between them. The CDR3 sequence is CASSALVGTLHF. For the CDR3, the DNA is TGCGCCAGCAGTGCGCTTGTGGGGACCCTCCACTTT.

This chain joins TRBV3-1 and TRBJ2-7; TRBD1 is a possible D gene (5 bases). The V end lost 2 bases, the J end lost 0 bases, and 11 bases lay between the germline ends. This CDR3 is built from 15 residues. CDR1 is LGHDT and CDR2 is YNNKEL in the germline V gene (reference sequence). CDR3 in amino acids: CASSQFGQASYEQYF. DNA for the CDR3: TGTGCCAGCAGCCAATTCGGACAAGCCTCCTACGAGCAGTACTTC.

This clone occurred many times. V and J are TRBV20-1 and TRBJ2-7; D not resolved. The germline V gene has CDR1 DFQATT and CDR2 SNEGSKA (reference sequence). The CDR3 has 13 amino acids. The ends were cut back, 2 bases at V and 2 bases at J, with 10 bases in the middle. CDR3 amino acids: CSARSGPTYEQYF. The CDR3 bases are TGCAGTGCTAGATCTGGACCCACCTACGAGCAGTACTTC.

The sample holds a few counts of this clone. The gene calls are TRBV27 and TRBJ2-3; 11 bases are a match to TRBD2. The CDR3 loop spans 17 amino acids. Trimming cost V 0 bases and J 5 bases; bases outside gene matches: 7. Germline V gene lookup returns CDR1 MNHEY and CDR2 SMNVEV (reference sequence). In DNA form, the CDR3 reads TGTGCCAGCAGTTTATCACCGACTAGCGGGGTGGGAGATACGCAGTATTTT. Translated: CASSLSPTSGVGDTQYF.

This clone was seen a handful of times. The CDR3 coding sequence is TGTGCCAGCACCCTACTAGCGGGAGAGAAAACCGGGGAGCTGTTTTTT. As protein: CASTLLAGEKTGELFF. The chain combines TRBV12-3 or TRBV12-4 with TRBJ2-2; 11 bases align to TRBD2. The CDR3 runs 16 residues. After removal of 7 bases from V and 5 bases from J, the junction contained 9 bases not matched to a gene.

This clone was seen many times. V and J are TRBV20-1 and TRBJ1-6; no clear D. This CDR3 contains 15 residues. The germline gives CDR1 DFQATT, CDR2 SNEGSKA (reference sequence). Trimming took 6 bases from V and 7 from J, leaving 19 bases between them. CDR3 loop: CSAENLDGSNSPLHF. The CDR3 DNA reads as TGCAGTGCCGAGAACTTGGACGGGTCAAATTCACCCCTCCACTTT.

This clone was seen many times. V gene TRBV7-9 combines with J gene TRBJ1-5; TRBD1 matches at 8 bases. This CDR3 has 15 residues. Germline CDR1 is SEHNR and CDR2 is FQNEAQ (reference sequence). V gave up 5 bases and J gave up 3 bases; unmatched junction bases: 6. The CDR3, as DNA: TGTGCCAGCAGCCCGGGACAGGTCCCCAATCAGCCCCAGCATTTT. This translates into CASSPGQVPNQPQHF.

There are a few counts of this clone. This chain links TRBV6-1 with TRBJ2-2; D ambiguous. The ends were cut back, 4 bases at V and 3 bases at J, with 12 bases in the middle. From germline, CDR1 is MNHNS and CDR2 SASEGT. This CDR3 region has 15 residues. The CDR3 nucleotides read TGTGCCAGCAGTGTAGTAGGGCTCGACACCGGGGAGCTGTTTTTT. This gives the protein CASSVVGLDTGELFF.

By proportion, this clone is medium-sized. The chain uses TRBV20-1 and TRBJ2-1; 8 bases map to TRBD2. V trimming: 2 bases; J trimming: 4 bases; junction bases outside the gene matches: 10. The CDR3 has 16 residues. Germline V gene data show CDR1 as DFQATT and CDR2 as SNEGSKA (reference sequence). The CDR3 loop is CSARIRTSKGYNEQFF. The CDR3 nucleotides are TGCAGTGCTAGAATCCGGACTAGCAAGGGTTACAATGAGCAGTTCTTC.

This clone was detected ten times or more. The V gene is TRBV7-3, the J gene TRBJ2-5; D ambiguous. The CDR3 extends over 13 amino acids. Deletions cut 4 bases from V and 2 bases from J, with 8 bases between. In germline, CDR1 is SGHTA, CDR2 FQGTGA. The CDR3 spells CASSSTLQETQYF. CDR3 sequence (DNA): TGTGCCAGCAGCTCGACACTACAAGAGACCCAGTACTTC.

The chain couples TRBV14 to TRBJ2-1, with no clear D. CDR1 SGHDN and CDR2 FVKESK come from the germline V gene. The CDR3 contains 17 residues. The V and J ends lost 0 bases and 12 bases respectively, with 24 bases between them. CDR3 amino acids: CASSQDLDYNEYRAQFF. In DNA form, the CDR3 reads TGTGCCAGCAGCCAAGATTTGGATTACAATGAGTATCGTGCGCAGTTCTTC. Variable domain in full (rest from reference TRBV14 and TRBJ2-1): EAGVTQFPSHSVIEKGQTVTLRCDPISGHDNLYWYRRVMGKEIKFLLHFVKESKQDESGMPNNRFLAERTGGTYSTLKVQPAELEDSGVYFCASSQDLDYNEYRAQFFGPGTRLTVL.

This clone was picked up many times. This sequence joins TRBV2 and TRBJ1-4; D may be TRBD1 (6 bases). The germline CDR1 and CDR2 sequences are SNHLY and FYNNEI. CDR3 length: 19 residues. The germline V and J ends were trimmed by 6 bases and 4 bases, with 27 bases remaining between them. CDR3: CASSLQEGGAGTYNEKLFF. DNA for the CDR3: TGTGCCAGCAGCCTTCAAGAGGGGGGCGCTGGGACTTATAATGAAAAACTGTTTTTT.

This clone was observed many times. The chain employs TRBV20-1 and TRBJ2-7, with 9 positions matching TRBD2. Trimming cost V 0 bases and J 0 bases; bases outside gene matches: 6. Germline CDR1 DFQATT, CDR2 SNEGSKA (reference sequence). This CDR3 is 16 amino acids long. In nucleotides, the CDR3 is TGCAGTGCTAGAGATGCAAGCGGGAGGAGCTCCTACGAGCAGTACTTC. Translating it yields CSARDASGRSSYEQYF.

The sample holds a few counts of this clone. The germline gene is not matched at one end of the junction; a read error may be the cause. The chain employs TRBV12-3 or TRBV12-4 and TRBJ2-1; 7 bases are a match to TRBD2. The CDR3 is 17 amino acids. CDR3 bases: TGTGCCAGCAGTCCCCCCGCTAGCGGACACCCATACAATGAGAAGTTCTTC. Translating it yields CASSPPASGHPYNEKFF.

This clone was detected many times. The CDR3 coding sequence is TGCGCCAGCAGCCCCGGACAGGGCGCCGGGGAGCTGTTTTTT. This gives the protein CASSPGQGAGELFF. This sequence joins TRBV5-1 and TRBJ2-2; TRBD1 matches 8 bases. This CDR3 has 14 amino acids. The trim removed 4 bases at V and 6 bases at J, leaving 5 bases unmatched. Per the germline V gene, CDR1 is SGHRS and CDR2 is YFSETQ. Based on the CDR3 plus reference TRBV5-1 and TRBJ2-2, the full variable domain is KAGVTQTPRYLIKTRGQQVTLSCSPISGHRSVSWYQQTPGQGLQFLFEYFSETQRNKGNFPGRFSGRQFSNSRSEMNVSTLELGDSALYLCASSPGQGAGELFFGEGSRLTVL.

In its sample, this clone was seen many times. The V call is TRBV28, the J call TRBJ1-5; D gene unclear. V was trimmed by 8 bases and J by 4 bases, leaving 15 bases between them. The CDR3 totals 14 residues. Per the germline V gene, CDR1 is MDHEN and CDR2 is SYDVKM. As DNA, the CDR3 is TGTGCCAGCCGTCGTGTGGGAGGGAATCAGCCCCAGCATTTT. It encodes CASRRVGGNQPQHF.